A single sample gave rise to the 5 T cell receptor beta chains below, sequenced in a study of shared clonotypes between healthy human individuals. Measured with immunoSEQ multiplex PCR; TCRdb has only the in-frame clones, and not every one. This sample carries about 1.1 million clones, 70% to 80% of them seen once, and the ten largest clones take 0.52%. Material for sequencing was memory CD4+ T cells from PBMCs. The subset denotes: CD45RA-negative fraction. The source is a man younger than 30 in good health. Some clones in this sample may be carry-over from other donors' samples.

The chain uses TRBV11-2 and TRBJ2-3; D not resolved. The CDR3 has 14 residues. Germline values: CDR1 SGHAT, CDR2 FQNNGV. V lost 5 bases and J lost 2, with 11 bases in between. CDR3 residues: CASSPRLNTDTQYF. The CDR3 DNA reads as TGTGCCAGCAGCCCCAGACTCAACACAGATACGCAGTATTTT.

V gene TRBV4-1 combines with J gene TRBJ2-1; 13 bases are a match to TRBD2. V trimming: 1 base; J trimming: 3 bases; junction bases outside the gene matches: 9. Germline CDR1 reads MGHRA; CDR2 reads YSYEKL. The CDR3 covers 19 residues. In DNA form, the CDR3 reads TGCGCCAGCAGCCAAGTTGGACTAGCGGGAGTGCCGTTCTACAATGAGCAGTTCTTC. Its translation is CASSQVGLAGVPFYNEQFF.

This clone was detected only a few times. The gene calls are TRBV14 and TRBJ1-1; no clear D. The CDR3 has 13 amino acids. Germline lookup yields CDR1 SGHDN and CDR2 FVKESK. Trimming removed 3 bases from V and 1 base from J, with 6 bases in between. The CDR3 sequence is CASSQDSNTEAFF. CDR3 DNA sequence: TGTGCCAGCAGCCAGGACTCGAACACTGAAGCTTTCTTT.

The table lists this clone with a count of one. This chain uses TRBV28 with TRBJ2-1, with TRBD1 identical over 11 bases. Germline V gives CDR1 MDHEN, CDR2 SYDVKM. CDR3 length: 15 residues. The junction had 11 bases not matched to a gene; V was cut back by 6 bases and J by 10 bases. DNA of the CDR3: TGTGCCAGCAGCCGTCCCGGGACAGGGGGATGGGAGCAGTTCTTC. Protein sequence: CASSRPGTGGWEQFF.

The chain employs TRBV10-3 and TRBJ2-2; 9 bases fit TRBD2. The CDR3 extends over 16 amino acids. Germline V gives CDR1 ENHRY, CDR2 SYGVKD. V gave up 4 bases and J gave up 3 bases; unmatched junction bases: 6. The CDR3 is CAISAQGLADTGELFF. The CDR3 nucleotides read TGTGCCATCAGTGCCCAGGGACTAGCAGACACCGGGGAGCTGTTTTTT.